This T cell receptor (beta chain) was captured in a study of blood T cell repertoires in COVID-19. Across the study: The study drew acute and convalescent COVID-19 samples from the United States, Italy and Spain.

Two consecutive negative NP/OP PCR tests, clearance, or resolved symptoms defined Cohort 3 recovery. Germline V CDR1 and CDR2: GTSNPN, SVGIG (reference sequence). The CDR3 is made up of 11 amino acids. Trimming cost V 5 bases and J 1 base, with 5 bases left between them. Original processing methods: Using reference gene primer amplification, nucleated cell counts were estimated. Using immunoSEQ multiplex PCR, the repertoire was profiled, and TCRdb retains in-frame clones only, with some absent. That table supplies the V and J calls and clone size; D and trimming were determined from the DNA. The table lists hundreds of thousands of clones, around 85% of them singletons.

The sequencing sample was made of PBMCs or T cells enriched from blood (not recorded which). This receptor was identified in a woman in her sixties or seventies who had recovered from COVID-19. The gene calls are TRBV30 and TRBJ1-1; D ambiguous. The CDR3 nucleotides are TGTGCCTGGTCTAAGAACACTGAAGCTTTCTTT. It specifies CAWSKNTEAFF.